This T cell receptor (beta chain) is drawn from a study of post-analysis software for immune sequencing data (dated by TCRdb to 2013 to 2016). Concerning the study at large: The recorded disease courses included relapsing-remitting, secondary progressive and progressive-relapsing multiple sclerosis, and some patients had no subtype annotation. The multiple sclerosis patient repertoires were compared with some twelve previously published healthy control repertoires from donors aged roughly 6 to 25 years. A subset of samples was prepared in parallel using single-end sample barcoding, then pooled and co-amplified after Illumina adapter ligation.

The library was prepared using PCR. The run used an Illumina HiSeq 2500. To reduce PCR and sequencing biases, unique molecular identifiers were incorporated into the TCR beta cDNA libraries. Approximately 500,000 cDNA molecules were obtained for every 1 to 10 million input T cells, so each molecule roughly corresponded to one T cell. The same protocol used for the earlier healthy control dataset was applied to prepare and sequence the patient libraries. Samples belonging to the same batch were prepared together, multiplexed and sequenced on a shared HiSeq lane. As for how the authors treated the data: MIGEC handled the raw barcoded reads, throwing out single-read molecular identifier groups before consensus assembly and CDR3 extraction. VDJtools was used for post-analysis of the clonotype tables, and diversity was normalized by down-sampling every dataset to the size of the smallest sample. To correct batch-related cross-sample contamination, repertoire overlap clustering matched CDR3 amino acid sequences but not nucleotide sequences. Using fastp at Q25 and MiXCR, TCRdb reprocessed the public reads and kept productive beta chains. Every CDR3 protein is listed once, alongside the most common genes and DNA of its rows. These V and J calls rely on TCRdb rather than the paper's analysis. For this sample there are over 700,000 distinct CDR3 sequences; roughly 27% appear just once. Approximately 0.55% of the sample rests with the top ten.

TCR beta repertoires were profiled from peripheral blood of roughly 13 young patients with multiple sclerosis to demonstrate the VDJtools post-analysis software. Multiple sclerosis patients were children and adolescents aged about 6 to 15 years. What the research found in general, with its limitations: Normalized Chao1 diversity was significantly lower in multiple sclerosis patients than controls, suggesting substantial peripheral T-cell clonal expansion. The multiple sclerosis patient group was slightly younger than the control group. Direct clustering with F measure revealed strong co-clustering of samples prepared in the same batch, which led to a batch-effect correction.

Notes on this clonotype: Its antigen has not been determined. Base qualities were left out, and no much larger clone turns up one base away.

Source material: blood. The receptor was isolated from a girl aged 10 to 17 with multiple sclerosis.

The CDR3 region reads CANSPHLAGTDTQYF. The DNA sequence is as follows: TGTGCCAACAGCCCGCACCTCGCCGGCACAGATACGCAGTATTTT. The chain is encoded by TRBV2 joined to TRBJ2-3; the D gene is not confidently resolved. Cut back by 10 bases and 1 base, the V and J ends lie 18 bases apart. Reading from cysteine to phenylalanine, the CDR3 counts 15 amino acids. The only DNA kept is the CDR3, 45 bases in frame from the first base. From a lookup of the germline V gene, CDR1 and CDR2 are SNHLY and FYNNEI.